This TCR beta chain was captured in a study of patients and donors after allogeneic stem cell transplantation (dated by TCRdb to about 2020). Receptor libraries were prepared by RT-PCR. Data came from a NextSeq 550. Using fastp trimming at Q25 and MiXCR clonotype assembly, TCRdb reanalyzed the public sequencing data and kept in-frame beta chains. When rows share a CDR3 protein, they turn into one entry using the most common DNA and genes. The sample contains about 960,000 distinct CDR3 sequences, over 15% of them found a single time. Of the sample, around 5.5% is held by the ten largest clones. The germline V gene specifies SGHTA as CDR1 and FQGNSA as CDR2. Germline trimming: 6 bases from V, 4 bases from J; junction bases outside gene matches: 14. Counted from cysteine to phenylalanine, this CDR3 has 17 amino acids. The DNA shown is the 51-base CDR3, in frame from base 1. This clonotype was counted at least ten times. The specificity of this receptor is unknown. Within one base of it there is no much larger clone, and no base qualities were kept.

The rearranged segments are TRBV7-2 and TRBJ1-2; 10 bases in the middle match TRBD1. Sequenced sample: blood, either unsorted or a sorted T cell fraction (not recorded which). The TCR was taken from a human donor who was either an allogeneic HSCT recipient or a stem cell or donor lymphocyte infusion donor (not recorded which). It is not recorded whose cells these are; they may come from a transplant donor. The nucleotide sequence reads TGTGCCAGCAGTCCCGGGACAGGGGTGTGGAGGGGCTATGGCTACACCTTC. This translates into CASSPGTGVWRGYGYTF. Here the CDR3 is joined to the reference TRBV7-2 and TRBJ1-2 genes, and the full variable domain is: GAGVSQSPSNKVTEKGKDVELRCDPISGHTALYWYRQSLGQGLEFLIYFQGNSAPDKSGLPSDRFSAERTGGSVSTLTIQRTQQEDSAVYLCASSPGTGVWRGYGYTFGSGTRLTVV.